The TCR beta chain under discussion was sequenced for a study of memory CD8 T cells in hepatitis C reinfection. Trimming took 6 bases from V and 3 from J, leaving 11 bases between them. Germline values: CDR1 MNHEY, CDR2 SMNVEV (reference sequence). The CDR3 is made up of 14 amino acids. As to time point: late/post reinfection, 12 to 24 weeks after detection. Sorted cells were sequenced directly ex vivo without any in vitro expansion. The assay was immunoSEQ multiplex PCR, and TCRdb's table has in-frame clones only and misses some. The repertoire holds some 50,000 clones, with 89% as singletons. The sample was naive CD8+ T cells sorted from blood. The TCR was taken from a man aged 18 to 35 with hepatitis C virus infection. This chain connects TRBV27 to TRBJ1-4; a possible D gene is TRBD1 (6 bases). CDR3 amino acids: CASSRTESNEKLFF. DNA for the CDR3: TGTGCCAGCAGCCGGACAGAGTCTAATGAAAAACTGTTTTTT.